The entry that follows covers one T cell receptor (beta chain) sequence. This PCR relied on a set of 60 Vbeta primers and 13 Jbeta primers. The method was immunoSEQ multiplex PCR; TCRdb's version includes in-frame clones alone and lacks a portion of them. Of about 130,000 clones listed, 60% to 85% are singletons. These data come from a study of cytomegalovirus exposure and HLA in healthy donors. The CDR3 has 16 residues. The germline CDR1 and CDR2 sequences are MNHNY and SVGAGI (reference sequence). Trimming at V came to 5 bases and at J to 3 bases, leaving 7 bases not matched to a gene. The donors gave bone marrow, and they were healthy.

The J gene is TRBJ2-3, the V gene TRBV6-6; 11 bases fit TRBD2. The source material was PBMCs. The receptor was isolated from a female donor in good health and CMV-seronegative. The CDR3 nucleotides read TGTGCCAGCAGTATATGGACTAGCGGGTCAACAGATACGCAGTATTTT. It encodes CASSIWTSGSTDTQYF.